This TCR beta chain was identified in a study of blood T cell repertoires in COVID-19. Original data processing: Amplification of reference gene primers provided the estimated nucleated cell counts. The method was immunoSEQ multiplex PCR; TCRdb's version includes in-frame clones alone and lacks a portion of them. V and J calls and clone size are those listed in that table; D and trimming were worked out from the DNA. Among roughly 40,000 clones listed, just over 85% were seen once. The CDR3 has 16 residues. Trimming at V came to 7 bases and at J to 4 bases, leaving 10 bases not matched to a gene. Germline lookup yields CDR1 MNHEY and CDR2 SMNVEV (reference sequence).

This TCR was sampled from a man in his sixties or seventies with acute or convalescent COVID-19. The sample consisted of peripheral blood. This chain links TRBV27 with TRBJ2-2, with 9 bases fitting TRBD1. The CDR3 coding sequence is TGTGCCAGCACCACCATAAGGGACAGGGTCACCGGGGAGCTGTTTTTT. Translation: CASTTIRDRVTGELFF.